One and the same sample provided the 22 T cell receptor beta chains below, sequenced in a study of cytomegalovirus exposure and HLA in healthy donors. PCR used 60 Vbeta primers and 13 Jbeta primers. Using immunoSEQ multiplex PCR, the repertoire was profiled, and TCRdb retains in-frame clones only, with some absent. This table has 180,000 or so clones, 82% appearing once. Input material: PBMCs. Every receptor here comes from a man in his forties in good health and CMV-seronegative.

J is TRBJ1-4 and V is TRBV5-1; D is unclear. Trimming left V 4 bases short and J 0 bases short, with 10 bases between. The CDR3 runs 15 residues. Germline CDR1 is SGHRS and CDR2 is YFSETQ. CDR3 coding DNA: TGCGCCAGCAGCCCACGGTTTGCAACTAATGAAAAACTGTTTTTT. Translation gives CASSPRFATNEKLFF.

This clone was detected only once. This chain joins TRBV6-6 and TRBJ2-4, with D perhaps TRBD1 (6 bases). Germline V CDR1 and CDR2: MNHNY, SVGAGI (reference sequence). Between the trimmed V and J ends, which lost 3 bases and 0 bases, there was a span of 12 bases. The CDR3 is 16 residues long. DNA of the CDR3: TGTGCCAGCAGTTATTCACAGGGTACAGCCAAAAACATTCAGTACTTC. As protein: CASSYSQGTAKNIQYF.

The CDR3 sequence: CASSPIAGKDTQYF. The DNA for the CDR3 is TGCGCCAGCAGCCCGATAGCGGGAAAAGATACGCAGTATTTT. The J gene is TRBJ2-3, the V gene TRBV5-1; 8 nucleotides line up with TRBD2. CDR3 length: 14 amino acids. Looked up from germline, CDR1 is SGHRS and CDR2 is YFSETQ. The V segment lost 4 bases and the J segment 5 bases; nucleotides outside the gene matches: 6.

The chain combines TRBV4-3 with TRBJ2-1; maybe TRBD1 (5 bases). The CDR3 is 16 residues long. V lost 1 base and J lost 4, with 14 bases in between. The germline CDR1 and CDR2 sequences are LGHNA and YSLEER. The DNA for the CDR3 is TGCGCCAGCAGCCAAGGGTGGGCTAGACAGTACAATGAGCAGTTCTTC. Amino acid sequence: CASSQGWARQYNEQFF.

This clone was counted a few times. The chain recombines TRBV4-3 with TRBJ2-7, with TRBD2 as a possible D gene (5 bases). From germline, CDR1 is LGHNA and CDR2 YSLEER. The CDR3 has 15 residues. Trimming removed 1 base at V and 5 bases at J, with 15 bases between. CDR3 in DNA: TGCGCCAGCAGCCAAGCCCCCGGGGAACTCCACGAGCAGTACTTC. This encodes CASSQAPGELHEQYF.

About this clone itself: This specimen includes other DNA sequences encoding the same CDR3. V and J are TRBV5-1 and TRBJ2-3; 11 nucleotides match TRBD1. This CDR3 is 15 amino acids long. Germline values: CDR1 SGHRS, CDR2 YFSETQ. With V trimmed by 4 bases and J by 5 bases, 6 bases remained unmatched. CDR3 region: CASSTGQGAGDTQYF. The CDR3, as DNA: TGCGCCAGCAGCACCGGACAGGGGGCAGGAGATACGCAGTATTTT. Using reference TRBV5-1 and TRBJ2-3 for the parts outside the CDR3, the full variable domain is KAGVTQTPRYLIKTRGQQVTLSCSPISGHRSVSWYQQTPGQGLQFLFEYFSETQRNKGNFPGRFSGRQFSNSRSEMNVSTLELGDSALYLCASSTGQGAGDTQYFGPGTRLTVL.

The chain carries TRBV4-3 and TRBJ2-3, with 12 bases identical to TRBD2. Trimming at V came to 0 bases and at J to 7 bases, leaving 11 bases not matched to a gene. This CDR3 is 18 amino acids long. Germline V gene data show CDR1 as LGHNA and CDR2 as YSLEER. The chain's CDR3 is CASSQEMVLTSGGNTQYF. Written as DNA, the CDR3 is TGCGCCAGCAGCCAAGAAATGGTACTGACTAGCGGGGGAAATACGCAGTATTTT.

This chain links TRBV28 with TRBJ1-2, with 9 bases matching TRBD1. The CDR3 totals 18 residues. The junction had 17 bases not matched to a gene; V was cut back by 4 bases and J by 5 bases. Germline V lookup: CDR1 MDHEN, CDR2 SYDVKM. The CDR3 here is CASSSKSTGTGTPYGYTF. The CDR3 DNA reads TGTGCCAGCAGTTCTAAATCCACCGGGACAGGGACACCATATGGCTACACCTTC.

V and J are TRBV7-2 and TRBJ2-1; TRBD2 matches 16 bases. Trimming removed 3 bases from V and 0 bases from J; junction bases left unmatched: 5. The CDR3 sequence is 19 residues long. From germline, CDR1 is SGHTA and CDR2 FQGNSA. DNA of the CDR3: TGTGCCAGCAGCTTTGGGACTAGCGGGGGGGGAGGCTCCTACAATGAGCAGTTCTTC. This codes for CASSFGTSGGGGSYNEQFF.

This clone has a handful of counts. This rearrangement joins TRBV7-2 to TRBJ2-1, with 10 bases identical to TRBD2. The germline CDR1 and CDR2 sequences are SGHTA and FQGNSA. CDR3 length: 15 amino acids. J lost 7 bases, V lost 0 bases, and 3 bases had no gene match. This chain's CDR3 is CASSLAAGGLNEQFF. In DNA, the CDR3 is TGTGCCAGCAGCTTAGCAGCGGGAGGGCTTAATGAGCAGTTCTTC.

This chain connects TRBV18 to TRBJ1-1; 7 nucleotides agree with TRBD1. Germline V CDR1 and CDR2: KGHSH, LQKENI. CDR3 length: 16 amino acids. V shed 6 bases, J shed 0 bases, and the junction held 10 bases outside the gene matches. CDR3 region: CASSLGQVIMNTEAFF. The DNA for the CDR3 is TGTGCCAGCTCTCTCGGACAGGTTATAATGAACACTGAAGCTTTCTTT.

The chain is built from TRBV5-4 and TRBJ2-5, with TRBD2 identical over 13 bases. The CDR3 spans 15 residues. CDR1 is SGHNT, CDR2 YYREEE, per germline (reference sequence). Unmatched junction bases numbered 2, after V lost 1 base and J lost 5 bases. CDR3 in amino acids: CASSLTSGRAETQYF. The CDR3 DNA is TGTGCCAGCAGCTTGACTAGCGGGAGGGCGGAGACCCAGTACTTC.

The V gene is TRBV11-2, the J gene TRBJ2-5; TRBD2 matches 7 bases. The germline V gene encodes CDR1 SGHAT and CDR2 FQNNGV. Trimming removed 9 bases from V and 5 bases from J; junction bases left unmatched: 15. The CDR3 has 15 amino acids. CDR3 loop: CASNHGGGFRETQYF. In nucleotides, the CDR3 is TGTGCCAGTAACCACGGGGGAGGGTTCCGTGAGACCCAGTACTTC.

This clone showed up just once. The chain is built from TRBV9 and TRBJ2-3, with D possibly TRBD1 on 6 matching bases. Trimming removed 5 bases at V and 1 base at J, with 23 bases between. The CDR3 totals 18 residues. CDR1 and CDR2 (germline): SGDLS, YYNGEE. CDR3 region: CASSRSTKDRQRTDTQYF. In nucleotides, the CDR3 is TGTGCCAGCAGTCGTAGCACCAAGGACAGACAACGCACAGATACGCAGTATTTT.

The chain joins TRBV9 to TRBJ2-1; 12 bases are shared with TRBD2. Trimming took 1 base from V and 5 from J; bases not matched to a gene: 4. The CDR3 extends over 16 amino acids. Germline-derived CDR1 and CDR2 are SGDLS and YYNGEE. CDR3 residues: CASSVRLAGENNEQFF. The CDR3 DNA sequence: TGTGCCAGCAGCGTAAGACTAGCGGGAGAGAACAATGAGCAGTTCTTC.

This clone was recorded only once. The J gene is TRBJ2-7, the V gene TRBV6-6; 9 nucleotides agree with TRBD2. The CDR3 loop spans 14 amino acids. Germline V gene sequence: CDR1 MNHNY, CDR2 SVGAGI (reference sequence). V dropped 7 bases and J dropped 1; count of bases not matched to a gene: 5. The CDR3 DNA follows: TGTGCCAGCATTAGCGGGGGCCCTTCCTACGAGCAGTACTTC. Amino acids: CASISGGPSYEQYF.

The rearrangement links TRBV15 to TRBJ2-3; D gene ambiguous. The CDR3 totals 15 residues. Deletions cut 3 bases from V and 2 bases from J, with 12 bases between. Germline CDR1 LNHNV, CDR2 YYDKDF (reference sequence). CDR3 in DNA: TGTGCCACCAGCAGTCCCCGACTGTACACAGATACGCAGTATTTT. This gives the protein CATSSPRLYTDTQYF.

V usage is TRBV6-5 and J usage is TRBJ1-2; possibly TRBD1 for D (5 bases). V lost 2 bases, J lost 4 bases, and 11 bases lay in between. This CDR3 is built from 14 residues. CDR1 and CDR2 (germline): MNHEY, SVGAGI. The CDR3 protein is CASSYAGPSYGYTF. CDR3 nucleotide sequence: TGTGCCAGCAGTTACGCAGGGCCGTCCTATGGCTACACCTTC.

The chain combines TRBV7-2 with TRBJ1-4; D perhaps matches TRBD1 (5 bases). Deletions cut 3 bases from V and 0 bases from J, with 8 bases between. Germline CDR1 and CDR2: SGHTA and FQGNSA. This CDR3 has 15 amino acids. As DNA, the CDR3 is TGTGCCAGCAGCTTTAGACAGTCAACTAATGAAAAACTGTTTTTT. Protein: CASSFRQSTNEKLFF.

The gene calls are TRBV9 and TRBJ2-2, with a possible D match to TRBD1 (5 bases). The CDR3 contains 14 residues. Germline assignment: CDR1 SGDLS and CDR2 YYNGEE. Trimming removed 2 bases from V and 3 bases from J, with 8 bases in between. CDR3 in DNA: TGTGCCAGCAGCGTGCAGGGTTACACCGGGGAGCTGTTTTTT. This sequence encodes CASSVQGYTGELFF. Looking up the rest from reference TRBV9 and TRBJ2-2 gives the full variable domain: DSGVTQTPKHLITATGQRVTLRCSPRSGDLSVYWYQQSLDQGLQFLIQYYNGEERAKGNILERFSAQQFPDLHSELNLSSLELGDSALYFCASSVQGYTGELFFGEGSRLTVL.

V is TRBV6-1 and J is TRBJ2-5; tentatively, D is TRBD1 (6 bases). CDR3 size: 16 residues. Per the germline V gene, CDR1 is MNHNS and CDR2 is SASEGT. The ends were cut back, 0 bases at V and 1 base at J, with 12 bases in the middle. The CDR3 sequence: CASSEAYTGSQETQYF. The CDR3 region has the DNA TGTGCCAGCAGTGAAGCGTATACAGGGAGCCAAGAGACCCAGTACTTC.

This chain links TRBV5-6 with TRBJ1-6, with a tentative D call TRBD1 (6 bases). The germline V gene encodes CDR1 SGHDT and CDR2 YYEEEE. The CDR3 has 14 residues. The V end was cut by 1 base, the J end by 7 bases, with 9 bases between. CDR3 amino acids: CASSLFRGNSPLHF. The CDR3 DNA sequence: TGTGCCAGCAGCTTGTTTAGGGGGAATTCACCCCTCCACTTT. The variable domain in full, completed from reference TRBV5-6 and TRBJ1-6, reads DAGVTQSPTHLIKTRGQQVTLRCSPKSGHDTVSWYQQALGQGPQFIFQYYEEEERQRGNFPDRFSGHQFPNYSSELNVNALLLGDSALYLCASSLFRGNSPLHFGNGTRLTVT.